This T cell receptor beta chain was identified in a study of OX40 agonist ivuxolimab in advanced cancers. Study background: Age averaged about 62 years (range about 23 to 85), and 82.7% were male.

CDR1 and CDR2 from the germline V gene are SGHRS and YFSETQ. CDR3 length: 14 amino acids. V shed 4 bases and J shed 0 bases, with 7 bases lying between them. Using immunoSEQ multiplex PCR, the repertoire was profiled, and TCRdb retains in-frame clones only, with some absent. Altogether about 53,000 clones are present, 85% to 90% being singletons, with the ten largest covering roughly a tenth. Overall study findings and caveats: CD4+ and CD8+ blood T cells expanded clonally by week 6 at 0.1 to 3.0 mg/kg.

A remark on this clone: Its antigen is unknown.

The chain joins TRBV5-1 to TRBJ1-4; D gene ambiguous. The specimen was CD4+ or CD8+ T cells sorted from blood, collected in a trial of the OX40 agonist ivuxolimab. This sequence was found in an adult with an advanced solid tumor such as melanoma, head and neck, liver or kidney cancer. The CDR3 nucleotides are TGCGCCAGCAGCGAGAGTGCAACTAATGAAAAACTGTTTTTT. Its protein product is CASSESATNEKLFF.